Below, one T cell receptor (beta chain) is given with its context. Profiled with immunoSEQ multiplex PCR; TCRdb holds only in-frame clones, not every one. The sample has 40,000 to 60,000 clones; under 90% are singletons. Germline CDR1 and CDR2: SGHTA and FQGNSA. V lost 6 bases and J lost 0, with 12 bases in between. CDR3 length: 15 residues. These data originate in a study of memory CD8 T cells in hepatitis C reinfection. The time point: pre-reinfection, 55 to 20 weeks before reinfection detection. The sorted cells went straight to TCR sequencing with no prior in vitro expansion. At all three reinfection time points, viable CD3+ CD8+ CD45RO- cells from a couple of donors served as controls.

The sample taken for sequencing was naive CD8+ T cells sorted from blood. The V and J genes are TRBV7-2 and TRBJ2-1; possible D gene TRBD2, 6 bases. This receptor was identified in a man between 18 and 35 years old with hepatitis C virus infection. Written as DNA, the CDR3 is TGTGCCAGCAGGCAGGGACTTAGCTCCTACAATGAGCAGTTCTTC. The encoded protein is CASRQGLSSYNEQFF. Full variable domain (rest looked up from reference TRBV7-2 and TRBJ2-1): GAGVSQSPSNKVTEKGKDVELRCDPISGHTALYWYRQSLGQGLEFLIYFQGNSAPDKSGLPSDRFSAERTGGSVSTLTIQRTQQEDSAVYLCASRQGLSSYNEQFFGPGTRLTVL.